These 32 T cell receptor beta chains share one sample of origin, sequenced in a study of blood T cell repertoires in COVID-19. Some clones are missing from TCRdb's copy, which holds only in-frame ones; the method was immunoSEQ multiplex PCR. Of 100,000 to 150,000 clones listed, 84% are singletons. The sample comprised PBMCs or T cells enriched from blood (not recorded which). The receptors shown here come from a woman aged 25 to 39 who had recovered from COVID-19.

The CDR3 sequence: CAISRALERQETQYF. CDR3 sequence (DNA): TGTGCCATCAGTCGAGCCCTGGAGCGTCAAGAGACCCAGTACTTC. This chain uses TRBV10-3 with TRBJ2-5; D remains ambiguous. The V and J ends lost 5 bases and 2 bases respectively, with 15 bases between them. The CDR3 covers 15 residues. Germline V CDR1 and CDR2: ENHRY, SYGVKD.

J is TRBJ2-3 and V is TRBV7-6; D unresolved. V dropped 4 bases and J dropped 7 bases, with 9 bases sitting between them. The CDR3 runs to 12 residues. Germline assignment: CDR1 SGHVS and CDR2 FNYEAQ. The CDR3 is CASSSTGYTQYF. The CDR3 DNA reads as TGTGCCAGCAGCTCCACTGGTTATACGCAGTATTTT.

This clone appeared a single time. CDR3 amino acids: CASSPGTGVMKTQYF. The CDR3 nucleotides are TGTGCCAGCAGTCCAGGGACAGGGGTGATGAAGACCCAGTACTTC. This rearrangement joins TRBV27 to TRBJ2-5; TRBD1 matches at 10 bases. V lost 5 bases to trimming and J lost 6 bases; unmatched junction nucleotides: 9. Germline CDR1 reads MNHEY; CDR2 reads SMNVEV (reference sequence). The CDR3 totals 15 residues.

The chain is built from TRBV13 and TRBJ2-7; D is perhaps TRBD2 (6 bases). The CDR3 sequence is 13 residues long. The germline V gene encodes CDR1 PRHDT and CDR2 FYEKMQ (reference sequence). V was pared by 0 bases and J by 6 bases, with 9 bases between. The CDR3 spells CASSLGGAGEQYF. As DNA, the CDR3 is TGTGCCAGCAGCTTAGGTGGAGCGGGCGAGCAGTACTTC.

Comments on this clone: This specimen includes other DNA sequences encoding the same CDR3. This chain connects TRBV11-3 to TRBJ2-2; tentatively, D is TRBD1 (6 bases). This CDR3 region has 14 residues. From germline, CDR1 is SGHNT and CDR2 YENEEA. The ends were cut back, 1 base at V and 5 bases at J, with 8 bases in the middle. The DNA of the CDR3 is TGTGCCAGCAGCTTAGGGACAGTTACCGGGGAGCTGTTTTTT. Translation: CASSLGTVTGELFF.

The chain's CDR3 is CASSPPMNTEAFF. The CDR3 DNA sequence: TGTGCCAGCAGCCCCCCTATGAACACTGAAGCTTTCTTT. The chain combines TRBV13 with TRBJ1-1; D remains unclear. The CDR3 loop spans 13 amino acids. V lost 5 bases and J 0 bases, leaving 7 bases between the germline ends. The germline V gene has CDR1 PRHDT and CDR2 FYEKMQ (reference sequence).

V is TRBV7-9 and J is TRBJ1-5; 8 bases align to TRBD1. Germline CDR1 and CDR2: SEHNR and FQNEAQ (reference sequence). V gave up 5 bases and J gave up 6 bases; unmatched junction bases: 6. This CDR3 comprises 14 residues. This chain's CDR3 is CASSQGQGAQPQHF. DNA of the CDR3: TGTGCCAGCAGCCAGGGTCAGGGGGCTCAGCCCCAGCATTTT.

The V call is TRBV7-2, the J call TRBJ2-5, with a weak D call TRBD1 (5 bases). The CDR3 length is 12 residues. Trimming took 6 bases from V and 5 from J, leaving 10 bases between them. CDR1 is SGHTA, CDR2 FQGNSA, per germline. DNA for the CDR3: TGTGCCAGCAGGCAGGGTTGGGAGACCCAGTACTTC. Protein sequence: CASRQGWETQYF.

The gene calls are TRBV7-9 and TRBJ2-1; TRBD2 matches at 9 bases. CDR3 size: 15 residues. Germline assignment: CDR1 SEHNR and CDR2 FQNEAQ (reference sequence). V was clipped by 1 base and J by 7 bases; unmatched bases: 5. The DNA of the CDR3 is TGTGCCAGCAGCTTAGGAAGCGGGAGGTTGAATGAGCAGTTCTTC. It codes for CASSLGSGRLNEQFF. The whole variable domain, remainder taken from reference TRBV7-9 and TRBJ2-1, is DTGVSQNPRHKITKRGQNVTFRCDPISEHNRLYWYRQTLGQGPEFLTYFQNEAQLEKSRLLSDRFSAERPKGSFSTLEIQRTEQGDSAMYLCASSLGSGRLNEQFFGPGTRLTVL.

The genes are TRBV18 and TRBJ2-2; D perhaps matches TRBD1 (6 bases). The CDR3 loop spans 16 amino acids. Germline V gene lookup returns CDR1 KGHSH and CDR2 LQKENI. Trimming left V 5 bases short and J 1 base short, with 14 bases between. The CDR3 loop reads CASSANRALNTGELFF. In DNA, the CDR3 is TGTGCCAGCTCAGCCAACAGGGCTCTGAACACCGGGGAGCTGTTTTTT.

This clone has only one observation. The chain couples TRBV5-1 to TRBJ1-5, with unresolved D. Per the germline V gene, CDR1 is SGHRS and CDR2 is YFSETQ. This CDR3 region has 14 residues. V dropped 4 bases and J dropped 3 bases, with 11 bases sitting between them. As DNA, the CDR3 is TGCGCCAGCAGCCGCACGGGTCTCAATCAGCCCCAGCATTTT. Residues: CASSRTGLNQPQHF. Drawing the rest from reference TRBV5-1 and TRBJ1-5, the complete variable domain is KAGVTQTPRYLIKTRGQQVTLSCSPISGHRSVSWYQQTPGQGLQFLFEYFSETQRNKGNFPGRFSGRQFSNSRSEMNVSTLELGDSALYLCASSRTGLNQPQHFGDGTRLSIL.

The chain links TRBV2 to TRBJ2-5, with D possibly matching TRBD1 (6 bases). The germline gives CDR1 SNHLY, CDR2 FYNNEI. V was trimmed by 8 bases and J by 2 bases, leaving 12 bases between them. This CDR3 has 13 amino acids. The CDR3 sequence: CASARDIQETQYF. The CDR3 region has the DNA TGTGCCAGCGCTAGGGACATACAAGAGACCCAGTACTTC.

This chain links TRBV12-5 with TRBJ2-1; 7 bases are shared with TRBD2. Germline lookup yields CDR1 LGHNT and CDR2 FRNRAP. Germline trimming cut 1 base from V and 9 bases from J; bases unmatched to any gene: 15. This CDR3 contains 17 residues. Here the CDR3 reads CASGLDRGSPRWVEQFF. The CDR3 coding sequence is TGTGCTAGTGGTTTGGATCGCGGGAGTCCGCGATGGGTTGAGCAGTTCTTC.

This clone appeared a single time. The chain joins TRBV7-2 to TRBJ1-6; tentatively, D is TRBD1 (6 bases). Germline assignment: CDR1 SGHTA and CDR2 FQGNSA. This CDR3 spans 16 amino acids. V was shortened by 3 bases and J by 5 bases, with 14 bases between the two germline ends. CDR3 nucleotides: TGTGCCAGCAGCTTCCCGACAGGCCCTAATAATTCACCCCTCCACTTT. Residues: CASSFPTGPNNSPLHF.

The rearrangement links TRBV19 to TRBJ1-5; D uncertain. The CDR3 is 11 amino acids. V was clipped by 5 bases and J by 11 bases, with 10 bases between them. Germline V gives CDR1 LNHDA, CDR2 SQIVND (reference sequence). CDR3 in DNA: TGTGCCAGTAGTTCCGGGGTGGCCCAGCATTTT. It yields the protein CASSSGVAQHF.

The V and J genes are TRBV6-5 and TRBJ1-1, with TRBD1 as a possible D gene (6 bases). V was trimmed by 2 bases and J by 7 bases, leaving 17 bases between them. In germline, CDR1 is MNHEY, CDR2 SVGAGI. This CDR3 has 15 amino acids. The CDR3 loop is CASSYVYGGAYEAFF. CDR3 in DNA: TGTGCCAGCAGTTACGTCTATGGGGGGGCGTATGAAGCTTTCTTT.

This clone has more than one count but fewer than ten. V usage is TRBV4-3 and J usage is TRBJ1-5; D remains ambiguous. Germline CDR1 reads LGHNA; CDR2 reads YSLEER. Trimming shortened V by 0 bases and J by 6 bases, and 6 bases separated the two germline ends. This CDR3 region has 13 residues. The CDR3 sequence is CASSQDRGQPQHF. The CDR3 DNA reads TGCGCCAGCAGCCAAGATCGGGGTCAGCCCCAGCATTTT.

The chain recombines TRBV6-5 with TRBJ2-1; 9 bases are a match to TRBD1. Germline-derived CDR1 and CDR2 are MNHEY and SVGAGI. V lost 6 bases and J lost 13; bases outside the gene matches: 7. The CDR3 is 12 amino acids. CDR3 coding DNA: TGTGCCAGCAGCCCACAGGGGGCACTACAGTTCTTC. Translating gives CASSPQGALQFF.

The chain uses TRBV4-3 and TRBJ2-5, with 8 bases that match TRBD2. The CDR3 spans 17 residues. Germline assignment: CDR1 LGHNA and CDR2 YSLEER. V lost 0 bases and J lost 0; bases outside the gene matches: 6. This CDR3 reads CASSQDRNSGDQETQYF. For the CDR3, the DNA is TGCGCCAGCAGCCAAGATCGAAATAGCGGGGACCAAGAGACCCAGTACTTC.

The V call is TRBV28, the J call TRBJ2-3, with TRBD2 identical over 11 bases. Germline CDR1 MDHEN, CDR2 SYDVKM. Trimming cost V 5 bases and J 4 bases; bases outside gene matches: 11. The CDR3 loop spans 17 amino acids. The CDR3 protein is CASSTPLGLADSDTQYF. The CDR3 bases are TGTGCCAGCAGTACGCCCTTGGGACTAGCGGACTCAGATACGCAGTATTTT.

The CDR3: CASSIRPGLAGGPPYEQYF. The DNA for the CDR3 is TGTGCCAGCAGCATAAGACCGGGACTAGCGGGAGGTCCTCCCTACGAGCAGTACTTC. The rearrangement links TRBV28 to TRBJ2-7; 15 bases are shared with TRBD2. Trimming cost V 6 bases and J 2 bases; bases outside gene matches: 14. Germline V gene sequence: CDR1 MDHEN, CDR2 SYDVKM. The CDR3 is made up of 19 amino acids.

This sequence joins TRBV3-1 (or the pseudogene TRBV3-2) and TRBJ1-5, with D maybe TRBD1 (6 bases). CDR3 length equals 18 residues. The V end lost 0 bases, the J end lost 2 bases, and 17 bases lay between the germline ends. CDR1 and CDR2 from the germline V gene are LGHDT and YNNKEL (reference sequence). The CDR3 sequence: CASSQDIRGAYGNQPQHF. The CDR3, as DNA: TGTGCCAGCAGCCAAGATATCCGGGGGGCTTACGGCAATCAGCCCCAGCATTTT.

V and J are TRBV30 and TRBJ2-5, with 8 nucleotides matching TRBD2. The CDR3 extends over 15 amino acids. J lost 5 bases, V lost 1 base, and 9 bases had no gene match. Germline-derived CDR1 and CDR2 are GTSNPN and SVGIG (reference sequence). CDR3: CAWSELSGGRETQYF. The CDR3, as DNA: TGTGCCTGGAGTGAATTGTCGGGGGGGAGGGAGACCCAGTACTTC.

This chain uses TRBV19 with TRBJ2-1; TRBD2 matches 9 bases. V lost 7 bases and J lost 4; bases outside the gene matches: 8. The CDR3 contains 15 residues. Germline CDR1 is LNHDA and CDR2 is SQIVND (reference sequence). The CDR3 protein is CASTEAGGVYNEQFF. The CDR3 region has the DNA TGTGCCAGTACGGAGGCGGGAGGGGTATACAATGAGCAGTTCTTC.

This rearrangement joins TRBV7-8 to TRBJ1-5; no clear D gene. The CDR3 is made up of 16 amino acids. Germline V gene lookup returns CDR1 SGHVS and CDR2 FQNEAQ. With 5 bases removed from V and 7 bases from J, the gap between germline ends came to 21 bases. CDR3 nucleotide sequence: TGTGCCAGCAGCCTTAGATGGAGGGAATTAGGACAGCCCCAGCATTTT. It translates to CASSLRWRELGQPQHF.

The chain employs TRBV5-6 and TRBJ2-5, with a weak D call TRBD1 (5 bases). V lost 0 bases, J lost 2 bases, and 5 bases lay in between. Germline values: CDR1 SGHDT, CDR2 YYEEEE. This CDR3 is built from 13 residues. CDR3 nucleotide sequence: TGTGCCAGCAGCTTGGACAGGCAAGAGACCCAGTACTTC. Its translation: CASSLDRQETQYF.

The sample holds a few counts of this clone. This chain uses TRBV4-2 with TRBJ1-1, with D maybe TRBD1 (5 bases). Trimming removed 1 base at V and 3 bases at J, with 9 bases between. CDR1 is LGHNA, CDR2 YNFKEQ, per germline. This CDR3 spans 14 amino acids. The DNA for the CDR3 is TGTGCCAGCAGCCAAGTTGCAGGGTACACTGAAGCTTTCTTT. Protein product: CASSQVAGYTEAFF.

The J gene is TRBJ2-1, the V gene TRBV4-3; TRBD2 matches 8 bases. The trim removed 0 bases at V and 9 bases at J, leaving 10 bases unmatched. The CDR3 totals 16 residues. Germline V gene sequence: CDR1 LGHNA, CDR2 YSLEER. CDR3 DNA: TGCGCCAGCAGCCAAGAGGGACTAGGCGGGGCGGGTGAGCAGTTCTTC. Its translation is CASSQEGLGGAGEQFF.

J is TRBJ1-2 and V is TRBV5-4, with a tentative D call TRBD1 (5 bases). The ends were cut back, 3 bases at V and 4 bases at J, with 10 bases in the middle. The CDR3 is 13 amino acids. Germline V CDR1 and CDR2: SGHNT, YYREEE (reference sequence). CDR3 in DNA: TGTGCCAGCAGCTCGCGGGGCCTCTATGGCTACACCTTC. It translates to CASSSRGLYGYTF.

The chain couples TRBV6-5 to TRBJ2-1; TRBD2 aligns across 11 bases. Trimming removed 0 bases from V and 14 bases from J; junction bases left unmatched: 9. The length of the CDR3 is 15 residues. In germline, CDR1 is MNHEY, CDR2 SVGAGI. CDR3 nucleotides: TGTGCCAGCAGTTACTCGTTAGTAGCGGGAGGGGGCGAGTTCTTC. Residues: CASSYSLVAGGGEFF.

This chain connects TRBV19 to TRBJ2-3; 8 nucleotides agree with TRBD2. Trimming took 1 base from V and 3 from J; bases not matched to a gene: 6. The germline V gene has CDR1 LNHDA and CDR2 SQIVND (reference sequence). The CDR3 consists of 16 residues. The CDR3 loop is CASSIGLARVTDTQYF. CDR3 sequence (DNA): TGTGCCAGTAGTATAGGACTAGCGAGAGTAACAGATACGCAGTATTTT.

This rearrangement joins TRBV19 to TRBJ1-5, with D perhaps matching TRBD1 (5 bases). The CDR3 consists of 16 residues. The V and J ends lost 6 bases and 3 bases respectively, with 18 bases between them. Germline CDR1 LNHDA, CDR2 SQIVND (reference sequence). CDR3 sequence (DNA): TGTGCCAGTAGGGGGGGGATGATAACATCCAATCAGCCCCAGCATTTT. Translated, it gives CASRGGMITSNQPQHF.